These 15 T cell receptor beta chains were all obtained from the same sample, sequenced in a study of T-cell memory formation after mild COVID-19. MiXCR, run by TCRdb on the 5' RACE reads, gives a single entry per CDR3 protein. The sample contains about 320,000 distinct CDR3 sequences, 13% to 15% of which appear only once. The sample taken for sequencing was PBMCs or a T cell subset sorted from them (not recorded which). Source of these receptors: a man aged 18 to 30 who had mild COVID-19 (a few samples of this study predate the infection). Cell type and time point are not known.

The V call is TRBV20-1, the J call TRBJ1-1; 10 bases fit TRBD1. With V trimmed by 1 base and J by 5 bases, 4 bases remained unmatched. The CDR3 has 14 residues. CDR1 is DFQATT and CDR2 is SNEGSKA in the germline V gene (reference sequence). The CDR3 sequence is CSARVGTGDTEAFF. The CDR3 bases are TGCAGTGCTAGAGTAGGGACAGGGGATACTGAAGCTTTCTTT.

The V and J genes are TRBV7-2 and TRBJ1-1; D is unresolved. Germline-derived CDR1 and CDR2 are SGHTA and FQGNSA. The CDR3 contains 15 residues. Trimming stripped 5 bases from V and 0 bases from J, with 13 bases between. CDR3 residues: CASSPAGWVNTEAFF. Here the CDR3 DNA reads TGTGCCAGCAGCCCCGCGGGGTGGGTGAACACTGAAGCTTTCTTT.

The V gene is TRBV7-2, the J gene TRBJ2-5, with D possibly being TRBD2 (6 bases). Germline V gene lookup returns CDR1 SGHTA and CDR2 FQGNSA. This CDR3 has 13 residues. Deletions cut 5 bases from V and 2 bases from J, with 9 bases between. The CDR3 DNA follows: TGTGCCAGCAGCGGGGAGGTTCAAGAGACCCAGTACTTC. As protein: CASSGEVQETQYF.

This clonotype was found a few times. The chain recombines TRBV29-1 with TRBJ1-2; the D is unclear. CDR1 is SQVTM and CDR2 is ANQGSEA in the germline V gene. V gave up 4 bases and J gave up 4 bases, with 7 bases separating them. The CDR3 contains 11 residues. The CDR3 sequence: CSVATLYGYTF. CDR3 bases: TGCAGCGTTGCAACCCTCTATGGCTACACCTTC.

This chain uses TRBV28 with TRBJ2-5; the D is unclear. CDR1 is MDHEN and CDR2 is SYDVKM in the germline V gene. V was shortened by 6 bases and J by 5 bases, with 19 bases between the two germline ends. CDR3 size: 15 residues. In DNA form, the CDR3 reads TGTGCCAGCAGCCCCGGGTTTAACCCCGCGGAGACCCAGTACTTC. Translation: CASSPGFNPAETQYF.

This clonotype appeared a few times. CDR3 DNA sequence: TGTGCCGCCAGAACCAGGGACCCGAACACCGGGGAGCTGTTTTTT. This sequence encodes CAARTRDPNTGELFF. The chain employs TRBV6-2 or TRBV6-3 and TRBJ2-2; D might be TRBD1 or TRBD2, each matching 5 bases. The CDR3 is made up of 15 amino acids. Germline loops: CDR1 MNHEY, CDR2 SVGEGT. Trimming took 11 bases from V and 0 from J, leaving 16 bases between them.

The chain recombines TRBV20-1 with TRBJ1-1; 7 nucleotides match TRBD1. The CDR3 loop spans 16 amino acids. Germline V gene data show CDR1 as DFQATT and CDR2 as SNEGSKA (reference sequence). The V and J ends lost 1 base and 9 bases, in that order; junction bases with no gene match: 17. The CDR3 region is CSARVPLGTAASQAFF. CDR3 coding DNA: TGCAGTGCTAGAGTGCCTTTAGGGACAGCGGCATCTCAAGCTTTCTTT.

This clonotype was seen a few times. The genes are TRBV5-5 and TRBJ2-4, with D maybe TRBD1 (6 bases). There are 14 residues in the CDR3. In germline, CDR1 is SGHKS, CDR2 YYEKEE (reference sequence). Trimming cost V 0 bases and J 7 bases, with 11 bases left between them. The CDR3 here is CASSLGPGENIQYF. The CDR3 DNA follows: TGTGCCAGCAGCTTGGGTCCAGGGGAGAACATTCAGTACTTC.

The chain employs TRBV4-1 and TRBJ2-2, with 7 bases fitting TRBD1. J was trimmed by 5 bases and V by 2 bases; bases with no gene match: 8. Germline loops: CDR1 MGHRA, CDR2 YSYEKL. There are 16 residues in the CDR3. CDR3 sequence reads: CASSQQQGVGTGELFF. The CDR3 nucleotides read TGCGCCAGCAGCCAACAGCAGGGGGTGGGGACCGGGGAGCTGTTTTTT.

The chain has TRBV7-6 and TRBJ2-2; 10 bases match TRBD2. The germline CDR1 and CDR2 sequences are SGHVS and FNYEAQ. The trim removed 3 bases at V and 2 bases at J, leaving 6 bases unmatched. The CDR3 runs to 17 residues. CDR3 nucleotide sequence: TGTGCCAGCAGCTTGAGCGGGGGGGCCTCAAACACCGGGGAGCTGTTTTTT. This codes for CASSLSGGASNTGELFF.

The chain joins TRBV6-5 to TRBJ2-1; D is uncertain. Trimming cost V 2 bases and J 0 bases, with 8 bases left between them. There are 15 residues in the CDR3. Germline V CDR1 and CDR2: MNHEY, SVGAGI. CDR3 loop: CASSYTPTSYNEQFF. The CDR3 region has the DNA TGTGCCAGCAGTTACACTCCCACCTCCTACAATGAGCAGTTCTTC.

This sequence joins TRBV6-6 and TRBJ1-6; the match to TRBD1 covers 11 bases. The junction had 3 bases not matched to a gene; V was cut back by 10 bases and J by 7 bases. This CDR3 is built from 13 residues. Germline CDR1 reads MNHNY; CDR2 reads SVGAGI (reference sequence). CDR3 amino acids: CATGQGANSPLHF. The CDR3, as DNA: TGTGCCACTGGACAGGGGGCGAATTCACCCCTCCACTTT.

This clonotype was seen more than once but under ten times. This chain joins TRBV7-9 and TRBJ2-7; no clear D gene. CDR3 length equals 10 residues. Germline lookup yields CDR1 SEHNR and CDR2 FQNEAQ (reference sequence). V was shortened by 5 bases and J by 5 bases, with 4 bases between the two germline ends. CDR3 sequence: CASSRNEQYV. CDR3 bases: TGTGCCAGCAGCCGGAACGAGCAGTACGTC.

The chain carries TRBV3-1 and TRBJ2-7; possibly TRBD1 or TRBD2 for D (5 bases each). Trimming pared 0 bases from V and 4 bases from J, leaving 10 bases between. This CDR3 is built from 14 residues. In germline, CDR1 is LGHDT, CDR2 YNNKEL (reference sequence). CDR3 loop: CASSQDLGRYEQYV. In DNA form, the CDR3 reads TGTGCCAGCAGCCAAGATTTGGGACGTTACGAGCAGTACGTC.

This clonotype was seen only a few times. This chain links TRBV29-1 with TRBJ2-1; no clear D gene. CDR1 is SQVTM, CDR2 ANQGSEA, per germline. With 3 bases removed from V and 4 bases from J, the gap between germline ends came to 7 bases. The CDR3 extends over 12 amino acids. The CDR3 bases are TGCAGCGTTGATCCACCTTACAATGAGCAGTTCTTC. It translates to CSVDPPYNEQFF.